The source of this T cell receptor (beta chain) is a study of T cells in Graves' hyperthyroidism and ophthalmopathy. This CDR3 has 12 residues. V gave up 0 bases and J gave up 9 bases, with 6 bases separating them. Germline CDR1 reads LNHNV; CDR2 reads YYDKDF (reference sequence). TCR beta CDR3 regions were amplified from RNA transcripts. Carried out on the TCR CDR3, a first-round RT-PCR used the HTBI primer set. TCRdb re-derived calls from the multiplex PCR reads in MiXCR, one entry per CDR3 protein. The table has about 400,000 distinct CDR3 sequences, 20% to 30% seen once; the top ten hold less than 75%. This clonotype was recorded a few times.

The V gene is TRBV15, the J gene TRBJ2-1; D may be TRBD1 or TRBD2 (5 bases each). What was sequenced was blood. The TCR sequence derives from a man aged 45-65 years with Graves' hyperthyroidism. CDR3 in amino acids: CATSRDGAEQFF. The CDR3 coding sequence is TGTGCCACCAGCAGAGACGGGGCTGAGCAGTTCTTC.